This T cell receptor (beta chain) was identified in a study of blood T cell repertoires in COVID-19. Study in general: Both acute and convalescent COVID-19 samples were obtained from the United States, Italy and Spain.

Generated by immunoSEQ multiplex PCR, the TCRdb table keeps only in-frame clones and is missing some. This table holds more than 350,000 clones, 85% to 90% found once. In its sample, this clone was seen a few times. Living in about two dozen US areas, the participants were between about 18 and 95 years of age. Grouping used clinical history reported by participants in a survey and questionnaire. V was pared by 3 bases and J by 0 bases, with 6 bases between. Germline V gene data show CDR1 as LNHDA and CDR2 as SQIVND (reference sequence). CDR3 length: 13 amino acids. The receptor was isolated from a woman in her fifties or sixties who had recovered from COVID-19. Sequencing used PBMCs or T cells enriched from blood (not recorded which). J is TRBJ2-7 and V is TRBV19; no clear D gene. CDR3 region: CASSIEVSYEQYF. The CDR3, as DNA: TGTGCCAGTAGTATTGAGGTCTCCTACGAGCAGTACTTC.